This is a list of T cell receptor beta chains from one sample in a study of T cell responses to AZD1222 COVID-19 vaccine. Profiled with immunoSEQ multiplex PCR; TCRdb holds only in-frame clones, not every one. The table has over 150,000 clones, over 85% seen once. The specimen was peripheral blood, collected 28 days after the second AZD1222 dose. The receptor set was obtained from an adult who received the AZD1222 COVID-19 vaccine. CDR3s include the opening cysteine and the closing phenylalanine or tryptophan. The D gene is left open where the match is weak. The listing skips clone size in some rows; elsewhere it reads once, few, many or a size class.

d_gene: .
abundance: .
j_gene: TRBJ1-1
v_gene: TRBV5-8
CDR3aa: CASTQEGRSGAEAFF
CDR3nt: TGTGCCAGCACCCAGGAGGGACGGTCGGGAGCTGAAGCTTTCTTT

d_gene: .
abundance: .
j_gene: TRBJ1-1
v_gene: TRBV10-3
CDR3aa: CATTGRENTEAFF
CDR3nt: TGTGCCACCACGGGACGGGAGAACACTGAAGCTTTCTTT

d_gene: .
abundance: few
j_gene: TRBJ1-1
v_gene: TRBV7-3
CDR3aa: CASSLSMNTEAFF
CDR3nt: TGTGCCAGCAGCTTAAGCATGAACACTGAAGCTTTCTTT

d_gene: .
abundance: .
j_gene: TRBJ1-1
v_gene: TRBV6-1
CDR3aa: CASSERITEAFF
CDR3nt: TGTGCCAGCAGTGAAAGGATCACTGAAGCTTTCTTT

d_gene: .
abundance: .
j_gene: TRBJ1-5
v_gene: TRBV19
CDR3aa: CASSLVGAGNQPQHF
CDR3nt: TGTGCCAGTAGTCTCGTGGGCGCGGGCAATCAGCCCCAGCATTTT

d_gene: TRBD1
abundance: .
j_gene: TRBJ1-2
v_gene: TRBV10-1
CDR3aa: CASSLDRAYGYTF
CDR3nt: TGCGCCAGCAGTCTAGACAGGGCCTATGGCTACACCTTC

d_gene: TRBD1
abundance: .
j_gene: TRBJ2-7
v_gene: TRBV20-1
CDR3aa: CSASSRGLIYEQYF
CDR3nt: TGCAGTGCTAGTTCCAGGGGGCTGATTTACGAGCAGTACTTC

d_gene: .
abundance: .
j_gene: TRBJ1-3
v_gene: TRBV7-2
CDR3aa: CASSPWGTSGNTIYF
CDR3nt: TGTGCCAGCAGTCCCTGGGGGACCTCTGGAAACACCATATATTTT

d_gene: .
abundance: .
j_gene: TRBJ1-2
v_gene: TRBV24-1
CDR3aa: CATSAGSGQPNYGYTF
CDR3nt: TGTGCCACCAGTGCCGGGTCGGGTCAACCTAACTATGGCTACACCTTC

d_gene: TRBD2
abundance: .
j_gene: TRBJ2-5
v_gene: TRBV14
CDR3aa: CASSRSPIGGETQYF
CDR3nt: TGTGCCAGCAGTCGCTCTCCCATCGGGGGGGAGACCCAGTACTTC

d_gene: .
abundance: .
j_gene: TRBJ1-1
v_gene: TRBV5-1
CDR3aa: CASSFQGDTEAFF
CDR3nt: TGCGCCAGCAGCTTTCAAGGTGACACTGAAGCTTTCTTT

d_gene: .
abundance: .
j_gene: TRBJ2-4
v_gene: TRBV3-1/TRBV3-2
CDR3aa: CASSLRDGSNIQYF
CDR3nt: TGTGCCAGCAGCCTCCGGGACGGATCAAACATTCAGTACTTC

d_gene: .
abundance: .
j_gene: TRBJ1-6
v_gene: TRBV19
CDR3aa: CASTIREDSNSPLHF
CDR3nt: TGTGCCAGTACCATCAGGGAGGATAGTAATTCACCCCTCCACTTT

d_gene: .
abundance: .
j_gene: TRBJ1-6
v_gene: TRBV2
CDR3aa: CASGRQEGGSPLHF
CDR3nt: TGTGCCAGCGGACGACAGGAGGGCGGTTCACCCCTCCACTTT

d_gene: .
abundance: .
j_gene: TRBJ1-5
v_gene: TRBV7-2
CDR3aa: CASSLDPFVSYSNQPQHF
CDR3nt: TGTGCCAGCAGCTTAGATCCTTTTGTCAGTTATAGCAATCAGCCCCAGCATTTT

d_gene: .
abundance: .
j_gene: TRBJ1-4
v_gene: TRBV28
CDR3aa: CASSFPGAGEKLFF
CDR3nt: TGTGCCAGCAGTTTCCCGGGGGCTGGCGAAAAACTGTTTTTT

d_gene: .
abundance: .
j_gene: TRBJ2-3
v_gene: TRBV10-3
CDR3aa: CATSGRDTQYF
CDR3nt: TGTGCCACGTCCGGGAGAGATACGCAGTATTTT

d_gene: TRBD1
abundance: .
j_gene: TRBJ1-2
v_gene: TRBV2
CDR3aa: CASTPTPGQGYGYTF
CDR3nt: TGTGCCAGCACTCCAACCCCGGGACAGGGCTATGGCTACACCTTC

d_gene: TRBD1
abundance: .
j_gene: TRBJ1-5
v_gene: TRBV6-5
CDR3aa: CATYDRGLGQPQHF
CDR3nt: TGTGCCACCTACGACAGGGGTTTAGGGCAGCCCCAGCATTTT

d_gene: TRBD1
abundance: .
j_gene: TRBJ1-1
v_gene: TRBV7-9
CDR3aa: CASSAQGAGTEAFF
CDR3nt: TGTGCCAGCAGCGCCCAGGGGGCCGGCACTGAAGCTTTCTTT

d_gene: TRBD1
abundance: .
j_gene: TRBJ1-4
v_gene: TRBV6-5
CDR3aa: CASSYTGQPNEKLFF
CDR3nt: TGTGCCAGCAGTTACACGGGACAGCCTAATGAAAAACTGTTTTTT

d_gene: .
abundance: .
j_gene: TRBJ1-5
v_gene: TRBV28
CDR3aa: CASSPTGPQHF
CDR3nt: TGTGCCAGCAGCCCGACAGGGCCCCAGCATTTT

d_gene: .
abundance: once
j_gene: TRBJ2-7
v_gene: TRBV7-9
CDR3aa: CASSLARQVSLSYEQYF
CDR3nt: TGTGCCAGCAGCTTAGCGCGACAGGTCTCCCTATCCTACGAGCAGTACTTC

d_gene: TRBD1
abundance: once
j_gene: TRBJ1-2
v_gene: TRBV3-1/TRBV3-2
CDR3aa: CASGGPGQGLGYTF
CDR3nt: TGTGCCAGCGGTGGGCCGGGACAGGGGCTTGGCTACACCTTC

d_gene: .
abundance: .
j_gene: TRBJ1-2
v_gene: TRBV12-3/TRBV12-4
CDR3aa: CASSDRPHGYTF
CDR3nt: TGTGCCAGCTCCGACCGGCCTCATGGCTACACCTTC

d_gene: TRBD2
abundance: .
j_gene: TRBJ2-7
v_gene: TRBV11-2
CDR3aa: CASSLAGGEQYF
CDR3nt: TGTGCCAGCAGCTTAGCGGGGGGAGAGCAGTACTTC

d_gene: .
abundance: .
j_gene: TRBJ1-2
v_gene: TRBV6-5
CDR3aa: CASSFQTSTNYGYTF
CDR3nt: TGTGCCAGCAGTTTTCAGACAAGTACTAACTATGGCTACACCTTC

d_gene: TRBD1
abundance: .
j_gene: TRBJ1-6
v_gene: TRBV6-5
CDR3aa: CASSLLDRGNSPLHF
CDR3nt: TGTGCCAGCAGTCTATTGGACAGGGGTAATTCACCCCTCCACTTT

d_gene: TRBD1
abundance: .
j_gene: TRBJ1-2
v_gene: TRBV14
CDR3aa: CASSQDPGGTNYGYTF
CDR3nt: TGTGCCAGCAGCCAAGATCCAGGGGGTACTAACTATGGCTACACCTTC

d_gene: .
abundance: .
j_gene: TRBJ1-1
v_gene: TRBV12-3/TRBV12-4
CDR3aa: CASSFVAAEAFF
CDR3nt: TGTGCCAGCAGTTTCGTGGCAGCCGAAGCTTTCTTT

d_gene: .
abundance: .
j_gene: TRBJ1-2
v_gene: TRBV30
CDR3aa: CAWMGASGSYSYGYTF
CDR3nt: TGTGCCTGGATGGGGGCAAGCGGGTCCTACAGCTATGGCTACACCTTC

d_gene: .
abundance: .
j_gene: TRBJ1-2
v_gene: TRBV19
CDR3aa: CASNKGDNYGYTF
CDR3nt: TGTGCCAGTAATAAAGGGGATAACTATGGCTACACCTTC

d_gene: .
abundance: .
j_gene: TRBJ1-2
v_gene: TRBV2
CDR3aa: CASSEGWGRGGYTF
CDR3nt: TGTGCCAGCAGTGAAGGGTGGGGACGGGGTGGCTACACCTTC

d_gene: .
abundance: .
j_gene: TRBJ2-7
v_gene: TRBV3-1/TRBV3-2
CDR3aa: CASSQGEVSGQYF
CDR3nt: TGTGCCAGCAGCCAAGGTGAAGTCTCGGGGCAGTACTTC

d_gene: .
abundance: .
j_gene: TRBJ1-6
v_gene: TRBV19
CDR3aa: CASTDFGSPLHF
CDR3nt: TGTGCCAGTACTGACTTTGGATCACCCCTCCACTTT

d_gene: .
abundance: .
j_gene: TRBJ1-1
v_gene: TRBV7-2
CDR3aa: CASSLDTSEAFF
CDR3nt: TGTGCCAGCAGCCTTGACACATCTGAAGCTTTCTTT

d_gene: .
abundance: .
j_gene: TRBJ1-4
v_gene: TRBV20-1
CDR3aa: CSALHGEKLFF
CDR3nt: TGCAGTGCTCTTCACGGGGAAAAACTGTTTTTT

d_gene: TRBD2
abundance: .
j_gene: TRBJ2-1
v_gene: TRBV11-3
CDR3aa: CASSLGTSGGANEQFF
CDR3nt: TGTGCCAGCAGCTTAGGAACTAGCGGGGGGGCCAATGAGCAGTTCTTC

d_gene: .
abundance: .
j_gene: TRBJ1-1
v_gene: TRBV18
CDR3aa: CASSPIEPLNTEAFF
CDR3nt: TGTGCCAGCTCACCGATAGAGCCCTTGAACACTGAAGCTTTCTTT

d_gene: .
abundance: .
j_gene: TRBJ2-5
v_gene: TRBV18
CDR3aa: CASSPPSQETQYF
CDR3nt: TGTGCCAGCTCACCGCCGTCCCAAGAGACCCAGTACTTC

d_gene: .
abundance: .
j_gene: TRBJ1-2
v_gene: TRBV6-5
CDR3aa: CASSSATEIYYGYTF
CDR3nt: TGTGCCAGCAGTTCGGCGACAGAGATTTACTATGGCTACACCTTC

d_gene: TRBD2
abundance: .
j_gene: TRBJ2-3
v_gene: TRBV5-1
CDR3aa: CASSLRGGGRTDTQYF
CDR3nt: TGCGCCAGCAGCCTGAGGGGCGGGGGGCGCACAGATACGCAGTATTTT

d_gene: .
abundance: .
j_gene: TRBJ2-5
v_gene: TRBV30
CDR3aa: CAWRPQSRRETQYF
CDR3nt: TGTGCCTGGAGACCACAGAGTCGGAGGGAGACCCAGTACTTC

d_gene: .
abundance: .
j_gene: TRBJ1-6
v_gene: TRBV6-5
CDR3aa: CASTTGGGRPSPLHF
CDR3nt: TGTGCCAGCACAACCGGGGGGGGACGACCTTCACCCCTCCACTTT

d_gene: .
abundance: .
j_gene: TRBJ1-2
v_gene: TRBV6-2/TRBV6-3
CDR3aa: CASSYSDGADGYTF
CDR3nt: TGTGCCAGCAGTTACTCCGACGGGGCGGATGGCTACACCTTC

d_gene: TRBD2
abundance: once
j_gene: TRBJ2-7
v_gene: TRBV11-2
CDR3aa: CASSLKLADSYEQYF
CDR3nt: TGTGCCAGCAGCTTAAAACTAGCGGATTCCTACGAGCAGTACTTC

d_gene: .
abundance: once
j_gene: TRBJ1-4
v_gene: TRBV5-6
CDR3aa: CASSWGGPVSATNEKLFF
CDR3nt: TGTGCCAGCAGCTGGGGGGGCCCAGTTAGTGCAACTAATGAAAAACTGTTTTTT